This T cell receptor (beta chain) was profiled in a study of blood T cell repertoires in COVID-19. The assay was immunoSEQ multiplex PCR, and TCRdb's table has in-frame clones only and misses some. The data show 150,000 to 200,000 clones, approximately 80% seen once. Germline CDR1 is SGDLS and CDR2 is YYNGEE. The CDR3 runs to 15 residues. With 4 bases removed from V and 0 bases from J, the gap between germline ends came to 13 bases. This clone has only one observation. This sequence originates from an older man who had been exposed to COVID-19. Material for sequencing was PBMCs or T cells enriched from blood (not recorded which). V usage is TRBV9 and J usage is TRBJ1-2, with a weak D call TRBD1 (5 bases). For the CDR3, the DNA is TGTGCCAGCAGCCCCCCGGCGGGGGCTAACTATGGCTACACCTTC. It codes for CASSPPAGANYGYTF.